This entry lists 11 T cell receptor beta chains sequenced from one sample in a study of T cell repertoires in cytomegalovirus infection. TCRdb analysed the reads with MiXCR anew, one entry per CDR3 protein. The data hold around 290,000 distinct CDR3 sequences, with over 20% observed a single time. Sequenced material: PBMCs. These receptor sequences come from a human donor in good health (CMV status not recorded). Some clones in this sample may be carry-over from other donors' samples.

This clonotype was detected many times. This chain links TRBV2 with TRBJ2-2; TRBD2 aligns across 16 bases. Looked up from germline, CDR1 is SNHLY and CDR2 is FYNNEI. With 5 bases clipped from V and 4 bases from J, the junction kept 7 bases outside the gene matches. The CDR3 covers 18 residues. The DNA of the CDR3 is TGTGCCAGCAGTCCGGGACTAGCGGGAGGGCCTGGCACCGGGGAGCTGTTTTTT. Translating gives CASSPGLAGGPGTGELFF.

In regard to this clonotype: A read error is possible here, since a much larger clone lies one base away. V is TRBV4-1 and J is TRBJ1-6; TRBD1 aligns across 10 bases. The CDR3 spans 15 residues. The V gene's germline CDR1 is MGHRA and CDR2 YSYEKL. Losses at the gene ends were 3 bases for V and 14 bases for J; bases not matched to a gene: 10. The CDR3 here is CASSQPGQGPSALHF. The CDR3 coding sequence is TGCGCCAGCAGCCAGCCGGGACAGGGGCCGTCGGCCCTCCACTTT.

In this sample, this clonotype turned up a few times. This chain uses TRBV2 with TRBJ2-7; D is perhaps TRBD2 (5 bases). Germline V gene data show CDR1 as SNHLY and CDR2 as FYNNEI. Trimming cost V 4 bases and J 2 bases, with 12 bases left between them. This CDR3 spans 14 amino acids. The CDR3 here is CASSVPRDAYEQYF. In DNA, the CDR3 is TGTGCCAGCAGTGTACCGAGGGATGCCTACGAGCAGTACTTC. Complete variable domain (other parts from reference TRBV2 and TRBJ2-7): EPEVTQTPSHQVTQMGQEVILRCVPISNHLYFYWYRQILGQKVEFLVSFYNNEISEKSEIFDDQFSVERPDGSNFTLKIRSTKLEDSAMYFCASSVPRDAYEQYFGPGTRLTVT.

V usage is TRBV6-5 and J usage is TRBJ1-6; 7 bases match TRBD1. The CDR3 totals 18 residues. Trimming at V came to 0 bases and at J to 0 bases, leaving 5 bases not matched to a gene. Germline CDR1 and CDR2: MNHEY and SVGAGI. In nucleotides, the CDR3 is TGTGCCAGCAGTTACTCCCGGGACAGCTACTCCTATAATTCACCCCTCCACTTT. Translated, it gives CASSYSRDSYSYNSPLHF.

The gene calls are TRBV24-1 and TRBJ2-1; 11 nucleotides match TRBD2. In germline, CDR1 is KGHDR, CDR2 SFDVKD. V dropped 6 bases and J dropped 13; count of bases not matched to a gene: 25. This CDR3 region has 19 residues. The CDR3 spells CATSPPGAELAGAQGIQFF. The CDR3 DNA sequence: TGTGCCACCAGTCCCCCAGGGGCGGAACTAGCGGGAGCCCAAGGAATCCAGTTCTTC.

V usage is TRBV5-1 and J usage is TRBJ2-7, with TRBD2 matching over 8 bases. CDR1 SGHRS and CDR2 YFSETQ come from the germline V gene. V trimming: 0 bases; J trimming: 9 bases; junction bases outside the gene matches: 11. CDR3 length: 15 residues. CDR3 nucleotides: TGCGCCAGCAGCTTGGCAGCTAGCGGGTCTACGGGGCAGTACTTC. Amino acid sequence: CASSLAASGSTGQYF.

This clonotype was observed at least ten times. The J gene is TRBJ1-2, the V gene TRBV10-3, with D possibly being TRBD1 (5 bases). CDR1 and CDR2 (germline): ENHRY, SYGVKD. The CDR3 sequence is 12 residues long. V was pared by 6 bases and J by 2 bases, with 7 bases between. This CDR3 reads CAIRRDNYGYTF. The DNA of the CDR3 is TGTGCCATCAGGCGGGACAACTATGGCTACACCTTC.

The genes are TRBV5-6 and TRBJ2-7, with a weak D call TRBD1 (6 bases). The CDR3 extends over 13 amino acids. CDR1 is SGHDT, CDR2 YYEEEE, per germline. Trimming shortened V by 5 bases and J by 4 bases, and 13 bases separated the two germline ends. The CDR3 region is CASSSGTRYEQYF. The CDR3 DNA reads as TGTGCCAGCAGTTCCGGGACAAGATACGAGCAGTACTTC.

There are many counts of this clonotype. The CDR3, as DNA: TGTGCCAGCAGCCCCGGTAGCGGGAGGGCCTTTGATACGCAGTATTTT. This sequence encodes CASSPGSGRAFDTQYF. The genes are TRBV7-2 and TRBJ2-3; 11 bases map to TRBD2. This CDR3 has 16 residues. Germline lookup yields CDR1 SGHTA and CDR2 FQGNSA. V lost 5 bases to trimming and J lost 6 bases; unmatched junction nucleotides: 10.

The chain combines TRBV24-1 with TRBJ2-1; 8 bases are shared with TRBD1. The CDR3 runs to 16 residues. CDR1 is KGHDR and CDR2 is SFDVKD in the germline V gene. V dropped 4 bases and J dropped 3; count of bases not matched to a gene: 7. The CDR3 reads CATSDWTGTLYNEQFF. In DNA form, the CDR3 reads TGTGCCACCAGTGACTGGACAGGGACCCTCTACAATGAGCAGTTCTTC.

Ten or more counts support this clonotype. The chain carries TRBV12-3 or TRBV12-4 and TRBJ2-5, with TRBD2 as a possible D gene (6 bases). The CDR3 runs 16 residues. V dropped 2 bases and J dropped 6 bases, with 19 bases sitting between them. The CDR3 nucleotides read TGTGCCAGCAGTTTAACGGCGGGGTCCCGCACTCAGACCCAGTACTTC. It is translated as CASSLTAGSRTQTQYF.